One and the same sample provided the 32 T cell receptor beta chains below, sequenced in a study. TCRdb used MiXCR to reprocess the 5' RACE reads, holding one entry per CDR3 protein. The table includes tens of thousands of distinct CDR3 sequences, around 26% detected once. Sequenced sample: naive CD4+ T cells sorted from blood. Documented subset: naive CD4+ T cells, CD4+CD45RA+CD25-. These receptor sequences come from a female donor with breast cancer.

This clonotype was detected many times. An end of the junction differs from the germline gene, which may be a read error. The rearrangement joins TRBV7-7 to TRBJ2-7; the match to TRBD1 covers 7 bases. Looked up from germline, CDR1 is SSHAT and CDR2 is FNYEAQ (reference sequence). There are 13 residues in the CDR3. The CDR3: CASSFSQGYEQYF. CDR3 bases: TGTGCTAGCAGCTTTTCACAGGGGTACGAGCAGTACTTC.

CDR3 DNA sequence: TGTGCCAGCAGTTCCCCCGCGGACAAACACTACGAGCAGTACTTC. It encodes CASSSPADKHYEQYF. This chain connects TRBV27 to TRBJ2-7, with D tentatively TRBD1 (5 bases). Trimming shortened V by 4 bases and J by 3 bases, and 16 bases separated the two germline ends. There are 15 residues in the CDR3. Germline loops: CDR1 MNHEY, CDR2 SMNVEV (reference sequence).

The chain employs TRBV5-5 and TRBJ2-2; TRBD1 agrees at 7 bases. Per the germline V gene, CDR1 is SGHKS and CDR2 is YYEKEE (reference sequence). The CDR3 covers 16 residues. The J segment lost 6 bases and the V segment lost 0 bases, leaving 8 bases of the junction unmatched. CDR3 DNA sequence: TGTGCCAGCAGCTTGGAACAGGGGAATTGGGCCGGGGAGCTGTTTTTT. As protein: CASSLEQGNWAGELFF.

The chain uses TRBV12-3 or TRBV12-4 and TRBJ2-1; 7 bases map to TRBD1. The CDR3 consists of 13 residues. V trimming: 5 bases; J trimming: 8 bases; junction bases outside the gene matches: 6. The DNA for the CDR3 is TGTGCCAGCAGTCGGACAGGTCTGGATGAGCAGTTCTTC. Amino acid sequence: CASSRTGLDEQFF.

The chain carries TRBV11-2 and TRBJ2-5; TRBD1 matches at 7 bases. Germline V gives CDR1 SGHAT, CDR2 FQNNGV. This CDR3 has 14 residues. V was pared by 4 bases and J by 5 bases, with 7 bases of the junction left unmatched. CDR3 in DNA: TGTGCCAGCAGCTGGGGACAGAGGGGGGAGACCCAGTACTTC. Translated: CASSWGQRGETQYF.

There are a few counts of this clonotype. This chain joins TRBV7-9 and TRBJ1-4, with D possibly being TRBD1 (6 bases). The germline V gene encodes CDR1 SEHNR and CDR2 FQNEAQ (reference sequence). The CDR3 is 15 amino acids. V lost 5 bases to trimming and J lost 4 bases, with 14 bases between them. CDR3 bases: TGTGCCAGCAGCGACCGGACAGAACTTAATGAAAAACTGTTTTTT. It translates to CASSDRTELNEKLFF.

A few counts support this clonotype. V usage is TRBV20-1 and J usage is TRBJ2-7, with a weak D call TRBD2 (5 bases). Trimming stripped 5 bases from V and 5 bases from J, with 16 bases between. The CDR3 length is 13 residues. Germline CDR1 and CDR2: DFQATT and SNEGSKA (reference sequence). CDR3: CSAPQEGTHEQYF. The CDR3 bases are TGCAGTGCTCCCCAAGAGGGAACCCACGAGCAGTACTTC.

The J gene is TRBJ2-3, the V gene TRBV12-3 or TRBV12-4, with 15 bases identical to TRBD2. The CDR3 is made up of 16 amino acids. With V trimmed by 4 bases and J by 6 bases, 5 bases remained unmatched. The chain's CDR3 is CASSSGLAGGYDTQYF. In DNA, the CDR3 is TGTGCCAGCAGTTCAGGACTAGCGGGAGGGTACGATACGCAGTATTTT.

This clonotype was picked up a small number of times. The chain has TRBV4-3 and TRBJ1-6; D not resolved. The germline gives CDR1 LGHNA, CDR2 YSLEER. Trimming removed 0 bases from V and 7 bases from J, with 10 bases in between. The CDR3 loop spans 15 amino acids. CDR3 DNA: TGCGCCAGCAGCCAAGATCGGTCAGTGAATTCACCCCTCCACTTT. As protein: CASSQDRSVNSPLHF.

Relative to its sample, this clonotype is medium-sized (0.01 to 0.1%). One end of the junction varies from germline; a read error may be responsible. The chain joins TRBV7-2 to TRBJ2-7; D is uncertain. This CDR3 has 15 residues. CDR1 is SGHTA and CDR2 is FQGNSA in the germline V gene. In nucleotides, the CDR3 is TGTGCCAGCACCTTAATGGGTCAACCCGGCTACGAGCAGTACTTC. Its protein is CASTLMGQPGYEQYF.

The V call is TRBV6-1, the J call TRBJ2-2; D is uncertain. This CDR3 has 13 amino acids. Germline values: CDR1 MNHNS, CDR2 SASEGT. Trimming shortened V by 7 bases and J by 5 bases, and 11 bases separated the two germline ends. CDR3 DNA: TGTGCCAGCAAGAGAACCACTACCGGGGAGCTGTTTTTT. As protein: CASKRTTTGELFF.

The J gene is TRBJ2-7, the V gene TRBV4-1, with 10 bases aligning to TRBD2. Germline trimming cut 1 base from V and 6 bases from J; bases unmatched to any gene: 9. The CDR3 loop spans 16 amino acids. Germline V CDR1 and CDR2: MGHRA, YSYEKL. CDR3 DNA sequence: TGCGCCAGCAGCCAAGCGAACATGGGACTAGCGAGCGAGCAGTACTTC. Protein product: CASSQANMGLASEQYF.

This rearrangement joins TRBV2 to TRBJ2-7; no firm D call. Germline-derived CDR1 and CDR2 are SNHLY and FYNNEI. CDR3 length: 13 amino acids. V was pared by 4 bases and J by 6 bases, with 13 bases between. CDR3: CASSASNMGEQYF. The CDR3 bases are TGTGCCAGCAGTGCCTCCAACATGGGCGAGCAGTACTTC. Full variable domain (missing parts from reference TRBV2 and TRBJ2-7): EPEVTQTPSHQVTQMGQEVILRCVPISNHLYFYWYRQILGQKVEFLVSFYNNEISEKSEIFDDQFSVERPDGSNFTLKIRSTKLEDSAMYFCASSASNMGEQYFGPGTRLTVT.

This clonotype occurred a few times. The chain combines TRBV20-1 with TRBJ2-7; D is tentatively TRBD1 or TRBD2 (5 bases each). The length of the CDR3 is 9 residues. CDR1 is DFQATT and CDR2 is SNEGSKA in the germline V gene (reference sequence). The CDR3 loop is CGGSGEQYF. The DNA for the CDR3 is TGCGGGGGTTCGGGAGAGCAGTACTTC.

This clonotype was picked up one time. The chain links TRBV10-3 to TRBJ2-5; 8 positions match TRBD2. The germline gives CDR1 ENHRY, CDR2 SYGVKD. Trimming cost V 0 bases and J 13 bases; bases outside gene matches: 7. The CDR3 runs 13 residues. Written as DNA, the CDR3 is TGTGCCATCAGTGAGTCTTCATTAGCGGGAACGTACTTC. This codes for CAISESSLAGTYF.

Remarks on this clonotype: One base away lies a much larger clone, so this may be a sequencing read error. The chain links TRBV5-1 to TRBJ1-1; D might be TRBD1 (5 bases). The CDR3 contains 14 residues. Germline CDR1 is SGHRS and CDR2 is YFSETQ. V lost 4 bases and J lost 4, with 14 bases in between. The CDR3 nucleotides read TGCGCCAGCAGCCTTGATGACGGGGGCACTGAAGCTTTCTTT. Residues: CASSLDDGGTEAFF.

At least ten counts were recorded for this clonotype. The chain employs TRBV5-1 and TRBJ1-5; 8 bases align to TRBD1. There are 14 residues in the CDR3. Per the germline V gene, CDR1 is SGHRS and CDR2 is YFSETQ. V lost 2 bases to trimming and J lost 7 bases; unmatched junction nucleotides: 5. The CDR3 DNA follows: TGCGCCAGCAGCTTTACAGGGGGAGAGCAGCCCCAGCATTTT. Translating gives CASSFTGGEQPQHF.

This clonotype was recorded at least ten times. The CDR3 nucleotides are TGCAGTGCTAGAGATACGGGGACAGTGAGAACTGAAGCTTTCTTT. This codes for CSARDTGTVRTEAFF. This chain joins TRBV20-1 and TRBJ1-1; TRBD1 aligns across 7 bases. The germline gives CDR1 DFQATT, CDR2 SNEGSKA (reference sequence). J gave up 5 bases and V 0 bases, and 9 bases lay outside the gene matches. The length of the CDR3 is 15 residues.

The rearrangement uses TRBV12-3 or TRBV12-4 and TRBJ2-5; D is uncertain. The V end was cut by 7 bases, the J end by 3 bases, with 6 bases between. The CDR3 is 11 residues long. CDR3 in amino acids: CASTEKETQYF. The CDR3 DNA follows: TGTGCCAGCACGGAAAAAGAGACCCAGTACTTC.

Remarks on this clonotype: Germline is not matched at one junction end, which may reflect a read error. J is TRBJ2-7 and V is TRBV5-1; 8 nucleotides match TRBD1. This CDR3 comprises 14 residues. Germline V gene data show CDR1 as SGHRS and CDR2 as YFSETQ. CDR3: CASSLGQGTYVQYF. CDR3 sequence (DNA): TGCGCCAGCAGCTTGGGACAGGGGACCTACGTGCAGTACTTC.

This clonotype was found a few times. The rearrangement joins TRBV2 to TRBJ1-1, with TRBD1 as a possible D gene (6 bases). The V end was cut by 6 bases, the J end by 1 base, with 12 bases between. Germline V lookup: CDR1 SNHLY, CDR2 FYNNEI. The CDR3 covers 14 residues. CDR3 nucleotide sequence: TGTGCCAGCAGGGTTCTGACAGGGAACACTGAAGCTTTCTTT. Translation: CASRVLTGNTEAFF.

This clonotype showed up just a few times. The rearrangement uses TRBV9 and TRBJ2-2; D not certain. Looked up from germline, CDR1 is SGDLS and CDR2 is YYNGEE. V shed 3 bases and J shed 6 bases, with 9 bases lying between them. The CDR3 is made up of 13 amino acids. CDR3 sequence (DNA): TGTGCCAGCAGCGCCCAGCTGTCCGGGGAGCTGTTTTTT. It yields the protein CASSAQLSGELFF.

As to this clonotype: A read error may be the cause here, since a much bigger clone is one base away. The chain joins TRBV5-1 to TRBJ1-1; 7 positions match TRBD1. V shed 4 bases and J 9 bases; nucleotides not matched to a gene: 9. Germline CDR1 reads SGHRS; CDR2 reads YFSETQ. This CDR3 has 13 residues. The CDR3 is CASSSPPGQQAFF. The CDR3 DNA is TGCGCCAGCAGCAGCCCCCCGGGACAGCAAGCTTTCTTT.

This clonotype was recorded a few times. The J gene is TRBJ1-4, the V gene TRBV4-1, with 11 bases matching TRBD1. CDR1 is MGHRA and CDR2 is YSYEKL in the germline V gene. The CDR3 contains 16 residues. V was clipped by 1 base and J by 8 bases; unmatched bases: 6. The CDR3 here is CASSQAGTGGREKLFF. In DNA form, the CDR3 reads TGCGCCAGCAGCCAAGCCGGGACAGGGGGACGAGAAAAACTGTTTTTT.

This clonotype was observed at least ten times. The V and J genes are TRBV29-1 and TRBJ2-3; the match to TRBD2 covers 10 bases. Looked up from germline, CDR1 is SQVTM and CDR2 is ANQGSEA. The CDR3 is 15 residues long. V dropped 5 bases and J dropped 0; count of bases not matched to a gene: 5. Here the CDR3 reads CSVRTSGSSTDTQYF. CDR3 bases: TGCAGCGTTCGGACTAGCGGATCTAGCACAGATACGCAGTATTTT.

This clonotype was seen a handful of times. This sequence joins TRBV7-9 and TRBJ1-2, with D possibly being TRBD1 (5 bases). Deletions cut 3 bases from V and 2 bases from J, with 7 bases between. There are 13 residues in the CDR3. CDR1 is SEHNR, CDR2 FQNEAQ, per germline (reference sequence). CDR3 DNA sequence: TGTGCCAGCAGCTTTGACAGAAACTATGGCTACACCTTC. Amino acid sequence: CASSFDRNYGYTF.

This clonotype has only a few counts. This chain links TRBV5-4 with TRBJ1-1; 9 nucleotides match TRBD1. Germline V gene sequence: CDR1 SGHNT, CDR2 YYREEE (reference sequence). The CDR3 spans 14 residues. V shed 6 bases and J 0 bases; nucleotides not matched to a gene: 3. In DNA form, the CDR3 reads TGTGCCAGCAACCGGGACAGGGTGAACACTGAAGCTTTCTTT. Amino acids: CASNRDRVNTEAFF.

The V gene is TRBV29-1, the J gene TRBJ2-7; 12 bases fit TRBD1. CDR3 size: 13 residues. Germline V gives CDR1 SQVTM, CDR2 ANQGSEA. The trim removed 7 bases at V and 6 bases at J, leaving 7 bases unmatched. This CDR3 is CSATGTGGLEQYF. The CDR3 DNA reads as TGCAGCGCGACCGGGACAGGGGGCCTCGAGCAGTACTTC.

Of note for this clonotype: A much larger clone differs from this one at a single base, so this may be a read error. The CDR3 ends on some other residue instead of the conserved phenylalanine or tryptophan, so this is likely a read error. The rearrangement links TRBV3-1 to TRBJ2-2; 9 bases agree with TRBD2. This CDR3 has 15 residues. Germline V gene data show CDR1 as LGHDT and CDR2 as YNNKEL (reference sequence). CDR3 residues: CASSLETSGTGELFY. The CDR3 nucleotides read TGCGCCAGCAGCTTGGAGACTAGCGGCACCGGGGAGCTGTTTTAT.

The V call is TRBV5-1, the J call TRBJ2-3; 7 nucleotides align to TRBD2. The CDR3 consists of 14 residues. J lost 4 bases, V lost 1 base, and 3 bases had no gene match. Per the germline V gene, CDR1 is SGHRS and CDR2 is YFSETQ. CDR3 in amino acids: CASSLTAGADTQYF. CDR3 bases: TGCGCCAGCAGCTTGACGGCGGGAGCAGATACGCAGTATTTT.

The rearrangement uses TRBV12-5 and TRBJ2-1; 11 nucleotides agree with TRBD2. The ends lost 6 bases at V and 8 bases at J; junction bases unmatched: 15. This CDR3 is built from 17 residues. Germline CDR1 is LGHNT and CDR2 is FRNRAP. The CDR3 reads CASGTRGTSGRIYEQFF. In nucleotides, the CDR3 is TGTGCTAGTGGGACGAGAGGGACTAGCGGAAGGATCTATGAGCAGTTCTTC.

In its sample, this clonotype was seen many times. V is TRBV4-2 and J is TRBJ1-5; TRBD1 is a possible D gene (5 bases). The CDR3 sequence is 15 residues long. CDR1 and CDR2 from the germline V gene are LGHNA and YNFKEQ. Trimming removed 0 bases at V and 10 bases at J, with 16 bases between. This CDR3 is CASSQDSREEYPQHF. DNA of the CDR3: TGTGCCAGCAGCCAAGATAGCAGGGAGGAGTACCCCCAGCATTTT.